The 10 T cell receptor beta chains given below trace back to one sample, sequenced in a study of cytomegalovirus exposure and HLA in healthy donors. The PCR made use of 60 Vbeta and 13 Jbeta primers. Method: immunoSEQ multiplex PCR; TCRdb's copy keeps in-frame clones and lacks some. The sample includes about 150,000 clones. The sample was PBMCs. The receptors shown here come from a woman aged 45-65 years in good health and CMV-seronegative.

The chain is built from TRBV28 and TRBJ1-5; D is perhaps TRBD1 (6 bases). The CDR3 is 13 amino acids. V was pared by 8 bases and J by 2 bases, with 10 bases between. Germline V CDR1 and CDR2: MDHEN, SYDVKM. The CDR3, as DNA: TGTGCCAGCCTGACAGGAGGCAATCAGCCCCAGCATTTT. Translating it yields CASLTGGNQPQHF.

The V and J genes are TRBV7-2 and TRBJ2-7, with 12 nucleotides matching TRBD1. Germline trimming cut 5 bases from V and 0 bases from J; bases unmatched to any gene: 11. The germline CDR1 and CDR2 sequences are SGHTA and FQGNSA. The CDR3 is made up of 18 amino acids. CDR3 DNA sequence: TGTGCCAGCAGCCTCGGGACAGGGGGCCTAAAAGACTCCTACGAGCAGTACTTC. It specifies CASSLGTGGLKDSYEQYF.

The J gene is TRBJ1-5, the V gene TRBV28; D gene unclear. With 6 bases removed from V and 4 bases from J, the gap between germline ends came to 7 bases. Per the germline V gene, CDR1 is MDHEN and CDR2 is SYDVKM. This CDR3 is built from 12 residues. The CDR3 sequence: CASSPLNQPQHF. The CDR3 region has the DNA TGTGCCAGCAGCCCACTTAATCAGCCCCAGCATTTT.

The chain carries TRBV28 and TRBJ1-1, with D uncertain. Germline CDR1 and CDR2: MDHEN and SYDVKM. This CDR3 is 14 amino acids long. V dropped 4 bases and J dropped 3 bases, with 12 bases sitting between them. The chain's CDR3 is CASSSGGSYTEAFF. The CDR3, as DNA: TGTGCCAGCAGTTCCGGAGGGTCCTACACTGAAGCTTTCTTT.

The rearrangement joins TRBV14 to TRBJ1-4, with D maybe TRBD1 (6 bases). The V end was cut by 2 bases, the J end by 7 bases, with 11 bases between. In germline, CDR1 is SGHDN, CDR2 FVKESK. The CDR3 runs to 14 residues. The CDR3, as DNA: TGTGCCAGCAGCCAATGGTCAGGGGCTGAAAAACTGTTTTTT. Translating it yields CASSQWSGAEKLFF.

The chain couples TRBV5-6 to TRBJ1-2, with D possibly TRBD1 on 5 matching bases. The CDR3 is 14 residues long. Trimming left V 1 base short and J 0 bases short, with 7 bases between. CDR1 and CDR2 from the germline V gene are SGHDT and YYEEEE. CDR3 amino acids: CASSLYRTNYGYTF. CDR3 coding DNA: TGTGCCAGCAGCTTGTACAGGACTAACTATGGCTACACCTTC.

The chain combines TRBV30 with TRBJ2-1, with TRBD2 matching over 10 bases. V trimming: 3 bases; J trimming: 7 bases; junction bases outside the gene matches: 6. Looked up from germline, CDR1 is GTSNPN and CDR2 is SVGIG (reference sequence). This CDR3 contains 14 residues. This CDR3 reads CAWRSSGSSNEQFF. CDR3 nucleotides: TGTGCCTGGAGATCTAGCGGGAGTTCGAATGAGCAGTTCTTC. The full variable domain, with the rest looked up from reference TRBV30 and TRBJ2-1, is SQTIHQWPATLVQPVGSPLSLECTVEGTSNPNLYWYRQAAGRGLQLLFYSVGIGQISSEVPQNLSASRPQDRQFILSSKKLLLSDSGFYLCAWRSSGSSNEQFFGPGTRLTVL.

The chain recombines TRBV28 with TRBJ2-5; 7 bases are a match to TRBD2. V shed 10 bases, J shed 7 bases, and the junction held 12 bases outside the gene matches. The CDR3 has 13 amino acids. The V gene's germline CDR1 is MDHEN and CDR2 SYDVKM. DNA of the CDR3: TGTGCCACCACGGAGGGCAGGGAGGGGACCCAGTACTTC. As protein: CATTEGREGTQYF.

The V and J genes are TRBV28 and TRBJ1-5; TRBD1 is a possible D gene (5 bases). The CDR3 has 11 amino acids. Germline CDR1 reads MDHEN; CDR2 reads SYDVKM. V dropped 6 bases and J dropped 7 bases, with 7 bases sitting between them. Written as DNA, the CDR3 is TGTGCCAGCAGATCAGGGCAGCCCCAGCATTTT. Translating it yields CASRSGQPQHF.

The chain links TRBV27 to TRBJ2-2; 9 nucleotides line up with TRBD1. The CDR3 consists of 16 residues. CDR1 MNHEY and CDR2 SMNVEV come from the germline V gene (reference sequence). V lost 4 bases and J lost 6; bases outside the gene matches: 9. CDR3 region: CASSSPGQGRPGELFF. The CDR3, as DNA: TGTGCCAGCAGTTCCCCGGGACAGGGTCGGCCCGGGGAGCTGTTTTTT.